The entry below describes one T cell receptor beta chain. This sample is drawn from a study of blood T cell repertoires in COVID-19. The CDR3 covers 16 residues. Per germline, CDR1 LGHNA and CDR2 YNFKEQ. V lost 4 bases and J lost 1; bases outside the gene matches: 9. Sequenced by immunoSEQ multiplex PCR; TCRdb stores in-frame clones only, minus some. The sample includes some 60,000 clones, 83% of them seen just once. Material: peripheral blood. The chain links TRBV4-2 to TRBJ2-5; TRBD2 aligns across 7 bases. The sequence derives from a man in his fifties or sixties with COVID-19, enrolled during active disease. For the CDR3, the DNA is TGTGCCAGCAGCCCTGGAACAGCGGGGCGCCAAGAGACCCAGTACTTC. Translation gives CASSPGTAGRQETQYF.